This T cell receptor beta chain stems from a study of cytotoxic CD8 clonotypes in ibrutinib-treated CLL. The TCR beta libraries used 1.5 to 2 micrograms of genomic DNA that came from cryopreserved PBMCs. The germline V gene encodes CDR1 SGHTA and CDR2 FQGTGA. V gave up 5 bases and J gave up 4 bases; unmatched junction bases: 5. This CDR3 contains 16 residues. Data came from immunoSEQ multiplex PCR; TCRdb stores just in-frame clones and leaves some out. This table holds more than 200,000 clones, 70% found once. The clonotype was recovered from a human donor with chronic lymphocytic leukemia. Here the sequenced sample was PBMCs, taken after 24 months of ibrutinib treatment. The chain is built from TRBV7-3 and TRBJ2-3, with 14 nucleotides matching TRBD2. The CDR3 DNA follows: TGTGCCAGCAGCGACGGACTAGCGGGAGGCGCAGATACGCAGTATTTT. Translated, it gives CASSDGLAGGADTQYF.